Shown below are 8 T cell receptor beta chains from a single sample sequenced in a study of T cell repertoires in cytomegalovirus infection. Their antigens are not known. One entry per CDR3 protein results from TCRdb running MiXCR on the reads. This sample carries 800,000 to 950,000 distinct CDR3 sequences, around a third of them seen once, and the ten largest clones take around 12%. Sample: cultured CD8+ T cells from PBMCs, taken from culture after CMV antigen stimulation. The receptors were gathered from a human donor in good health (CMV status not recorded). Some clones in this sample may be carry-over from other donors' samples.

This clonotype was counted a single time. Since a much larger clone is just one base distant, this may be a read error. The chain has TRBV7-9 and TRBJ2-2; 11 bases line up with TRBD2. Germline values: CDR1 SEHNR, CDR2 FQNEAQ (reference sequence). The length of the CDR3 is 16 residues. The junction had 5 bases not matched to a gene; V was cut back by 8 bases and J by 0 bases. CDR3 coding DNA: TGTGCCAGCTGCCCTAGCGGGGGGACGAACACCGGGGAGCTGTTTTTT. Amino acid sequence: CASCPSGGTNTGELFF. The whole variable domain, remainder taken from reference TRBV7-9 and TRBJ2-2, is DTGVSQNPRHKITKRGQNVTFRCDPISEHNRLYWYRQTLGQGPEFLTYFQNEAQLEKSRLLSDRFSAERPKGSFSTLEIQRTEQGDSAMYLCASCPSGGTNTGELFFGEGSRLTVL.

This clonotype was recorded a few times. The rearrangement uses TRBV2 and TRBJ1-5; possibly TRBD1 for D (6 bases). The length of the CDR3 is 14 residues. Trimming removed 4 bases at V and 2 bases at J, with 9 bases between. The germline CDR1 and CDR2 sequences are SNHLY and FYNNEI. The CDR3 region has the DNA TGTGCCAGCAGTGCCAGGGGTGGCAATCAGCCCCAGCATTTT. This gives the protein CASSARGGNQPQHF.

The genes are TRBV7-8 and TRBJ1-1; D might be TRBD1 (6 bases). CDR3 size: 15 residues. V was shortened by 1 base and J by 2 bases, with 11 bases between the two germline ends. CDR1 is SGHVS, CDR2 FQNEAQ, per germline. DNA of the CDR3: TGTGCCAGCAGCTTAGATGTAGGGGGAAACACTGAAGCTTTCTTT. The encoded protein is CASSLDVGGNTEAFF.

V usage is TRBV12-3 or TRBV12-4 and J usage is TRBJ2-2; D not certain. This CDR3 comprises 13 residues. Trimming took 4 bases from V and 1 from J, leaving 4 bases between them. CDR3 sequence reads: CASSWENTGELFF. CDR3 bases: TGTGCCAGCAGTTGGGAGAACACCGGGGAGCTGTTTTTT.

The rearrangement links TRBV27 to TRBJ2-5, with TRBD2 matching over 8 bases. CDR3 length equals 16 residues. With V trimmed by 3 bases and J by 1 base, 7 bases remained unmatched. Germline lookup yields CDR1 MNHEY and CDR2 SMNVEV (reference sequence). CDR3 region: CASSFTAGDLQETQYF. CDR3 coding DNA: TGTGCCAGCAGTTTCACAGCGGGGGACCTCCAAGAGACCCAGTACTTC.

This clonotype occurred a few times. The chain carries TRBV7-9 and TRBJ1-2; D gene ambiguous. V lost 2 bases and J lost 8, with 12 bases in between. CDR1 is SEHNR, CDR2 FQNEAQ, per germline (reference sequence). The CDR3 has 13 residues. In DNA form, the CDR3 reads TGTGCCAGCAGCTTACCCGGGATCGGGGGCTACACCTTC. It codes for CASSLPGIGGYTF.

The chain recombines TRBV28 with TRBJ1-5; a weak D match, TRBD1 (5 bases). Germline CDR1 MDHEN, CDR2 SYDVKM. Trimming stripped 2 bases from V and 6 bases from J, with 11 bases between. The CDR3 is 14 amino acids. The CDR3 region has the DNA TGTGCCAGCAGTTTAGCCCAGGGAATTCAGCCCCAGCATTTT. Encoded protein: CASSLAQGIQPQHF. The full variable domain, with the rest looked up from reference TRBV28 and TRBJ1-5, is DVKVTQSSRYLVKRTGEKVFLECVQDMDHENMFWYRQDPGLGLRLIYFSYDVKMKEKGDIPEGYSVSREKKERFSLILESASTNQTSMYLCASSLAQGIQPQHFGDGTRLSIL.

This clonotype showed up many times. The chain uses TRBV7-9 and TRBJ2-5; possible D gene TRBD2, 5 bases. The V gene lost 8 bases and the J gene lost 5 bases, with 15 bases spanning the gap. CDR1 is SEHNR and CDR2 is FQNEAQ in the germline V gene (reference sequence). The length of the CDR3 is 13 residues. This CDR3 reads CASGDRELETQYF. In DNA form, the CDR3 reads TGTGCCAGCGGAGACCGGGAACTGGAGACCCAGTACTTC.